These 3 T cell receptor beta chains were sequenced from one sample in a study of a mutant IDH1 vaccine in newly diagnosed glioma (dated by TCRdb to about 2021). The label giving this sample's time point can be read as: week 35, safety follow-up. Each vaccine dose, consisting of 300 ug of a 20-mer mutant IDH1 peptide in Montanide, was administered subcutaneously with topical imiquimod. Which antigens these TCRs recognize remains unknown. Library preparation used the immunoSEQ multiplex PCR assay. TCRdb took over this immuneACCESS table, retaining in-frame rearrangements with V and J assigned. Such tables are incomplete; in checked studies, under half of the missing clones stem from an unresolved V gene, and the remainder is unexplained. Recorded for this sample are 45,000 to 55,000 clones; around four fifths of them occurred a single time. The ten largest account for around 6.7% of the sample. Material: PBMCs, obtained from a glioma patient whose treatment included an IDH1 peptide vaccine. The receptors originated from a man between 35 and 55 years old with glioma.

V is TRBV2 and J is TRBJ1-4, with D unclear. This CDR3 spans 13 amino acids. V was shortened by 8 bases and J by 5 bases, with 12 bases between the two germline ends. Germline CDR1 and CDR2: SNHLY and FYNNEI. The chain's CDR3 is CASHPGRNEKLFF. The DNA of the CDR3 is TGTGCCAGCCATCCCGGCCGCAATGAAAAACTGTTTTTT.

The genes are TRBV7-9 and TRBJ2-3, with D unclear. The CDR3 has 12 residues. Deletions cut 5 bases from V and 6 bases from J, with 9 bases between. Germline-derived CDR1 and CDR2 are SEHNR and FQNEAQ (reference sequence). CDR3 sequence (DNA): TGTGCCAGCAGCACCACACCGGATACGCAGTATTTT. It translates to CASSTTPDTQYF.

The chain carries TRBV5-1 and TRBJ1-6, with 8 positions matching TRBD1. J lost 6 bases, V lost 3 bases, and 8 bases had no gene match. This CDR3 comprises 16 residues. Looked up from germline, CDR1 is SGHRS and CDR2 is YFSETQ. CDR3 residues: CASSSLPTGVNSPLHF. DNA of the CDR3: TGCGCCAGCAGCTCCTTGCCGACAGGGGTTAATTCACCCCTCCACTTT.